This T cell receptor (beta chain) came from a study of cytomegalovirus exposure and HLA in healthy donors. Notes on this clone: The antigen is not known.

Study conclusions and caveats: Using the classifier, cytomegalovirus status was reportedly diagnosed with high specificity and sensitivity.

The germline gives CDR1 SEHNR, CDR2 FQNEAQ (reference sequence). This CDR3 is built from 12 residues. V lost 3 bases to trimming and J lost 10 bases, with 7 bases between them. Assay: immunoSEQ multiplex PCR; the TCRdb copy retains only in-frame clones and omits some. Counted here are some 200,000 clones, about 80% occurring once; the ten biggest clones make up 2.5% to 3%. The specimen sequenced was PBMCs. The TCR sequence derives from a woman between 18 and 29 years old in good health and CMV-seropositive. This sequence joins TRBV7-9 and TRBJ1-6; no firm D call. The CDR3 is CASSFLRSPLHF. For the CDR3, the DNA is TGTGCCAGCAGCTTTCTGAGGTCACCCCTCCACTTT.